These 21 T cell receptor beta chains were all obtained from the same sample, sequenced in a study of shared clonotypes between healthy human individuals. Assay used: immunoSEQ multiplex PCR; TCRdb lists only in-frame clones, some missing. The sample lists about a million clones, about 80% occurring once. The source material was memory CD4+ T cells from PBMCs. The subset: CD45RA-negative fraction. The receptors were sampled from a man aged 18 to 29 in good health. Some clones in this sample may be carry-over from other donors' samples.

The CDR3: CASNYIRGRGLNEQYF. DNA for the CDR3: TGTGCCAGCAACTATATCAGGGGCAGGGGGCTTAACGAGCAGTACTTC. J is TRBJ2-7 and V is TRBV28, with TRBD1 matching 8 bases. The CDR3 totals 16 residues. The trim removed 7 bases at V and 5 bases at J, leaving 16 bases unmatched. Germline CDR1 is MDHEN and CDR2 is SYDVKM.

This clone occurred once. CDR3 sequence: CASRSGTGSTDTQYF. The CDR3 nucleotides read TGTGCCAGCAGGAGTGGGACAGGGAGCACAGATACGCAGTATTTT. The chain carries TRBV6-1 and TRBJ2-3; 9 bases are shared with TRBD1. With V trimmed by 6 bases and J by 0 bases, 4 bases remained unmatched. Germline V lookup: CDR1 MNHNS, CDR2 SASEGT. The CDR3 length is 15 residues.

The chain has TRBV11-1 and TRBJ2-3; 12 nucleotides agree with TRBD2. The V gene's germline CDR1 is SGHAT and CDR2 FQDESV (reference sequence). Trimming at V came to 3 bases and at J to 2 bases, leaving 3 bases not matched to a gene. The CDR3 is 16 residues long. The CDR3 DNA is TGTGCCAGCAGCTTGGGACTAGCGGGTATCACAGATACGCAGTATTTT. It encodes CASSLGLAGITDTQYF.

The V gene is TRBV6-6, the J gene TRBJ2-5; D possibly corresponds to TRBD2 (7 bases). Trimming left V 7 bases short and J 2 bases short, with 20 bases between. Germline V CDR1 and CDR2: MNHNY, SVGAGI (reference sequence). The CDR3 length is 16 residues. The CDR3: CASTPQQGGGQETQYF. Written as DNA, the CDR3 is TGTGCCAGCACCCCGCAGCAGGGAGGGGGGCAAGAGACCCAGTACTTC.

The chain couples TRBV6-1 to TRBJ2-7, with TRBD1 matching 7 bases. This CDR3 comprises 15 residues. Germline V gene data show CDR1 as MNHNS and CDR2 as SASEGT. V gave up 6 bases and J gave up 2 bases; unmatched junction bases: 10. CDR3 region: CASRPPGTATYEQYF. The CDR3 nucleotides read TGTGCCAGCAGGCCACCTGGGACAGCTACCTACGAGCAGTACTTC.

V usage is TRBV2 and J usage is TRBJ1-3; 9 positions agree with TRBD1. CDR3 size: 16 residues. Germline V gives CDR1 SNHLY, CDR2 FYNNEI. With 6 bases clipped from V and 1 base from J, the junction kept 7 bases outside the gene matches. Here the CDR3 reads CASSGTGKGSGNTIYF. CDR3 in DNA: TGTGCCAGCAGCGGGACAGGGAAGGGATCTGGAAACACCATATATTTT.

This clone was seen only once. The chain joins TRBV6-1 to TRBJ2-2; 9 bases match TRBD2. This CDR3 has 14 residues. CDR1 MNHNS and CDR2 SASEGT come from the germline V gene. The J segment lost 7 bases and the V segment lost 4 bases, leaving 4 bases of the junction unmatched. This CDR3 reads CASSVAGGLGELFF. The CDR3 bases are TGTGCCAGCAGTGTTGCGGGAGGGCTCGGGGAGCTGTTTTTT.

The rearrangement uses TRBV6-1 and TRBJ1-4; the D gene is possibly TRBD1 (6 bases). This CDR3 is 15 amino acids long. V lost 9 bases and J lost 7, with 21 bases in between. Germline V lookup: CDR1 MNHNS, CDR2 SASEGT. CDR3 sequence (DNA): TGTGCCAGTACTCAGAACAGGGCAATTGGTGAAAAACTGTTTTTT. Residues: CASTQNRAIGEKLFF.

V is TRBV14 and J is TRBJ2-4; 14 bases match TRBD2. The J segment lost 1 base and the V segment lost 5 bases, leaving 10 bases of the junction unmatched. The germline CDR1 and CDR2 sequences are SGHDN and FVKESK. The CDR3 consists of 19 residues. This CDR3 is CASSSGTSGSRGAKNIQYF. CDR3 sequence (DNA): TGTGCCAGCAGCTCAGGGACTAGCGGGAGTAGGGGTGCCAAAAACATTCAGTACTTC.

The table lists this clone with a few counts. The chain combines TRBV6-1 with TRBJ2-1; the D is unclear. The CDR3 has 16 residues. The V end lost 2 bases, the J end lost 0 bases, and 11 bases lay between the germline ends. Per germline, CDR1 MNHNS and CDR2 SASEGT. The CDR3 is CASSEKAASSYNEQFF. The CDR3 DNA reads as TGTGCCAGCAGTGAAAAAGCTGCGAGCTCCTACAATGAGCAGTTCTTC.

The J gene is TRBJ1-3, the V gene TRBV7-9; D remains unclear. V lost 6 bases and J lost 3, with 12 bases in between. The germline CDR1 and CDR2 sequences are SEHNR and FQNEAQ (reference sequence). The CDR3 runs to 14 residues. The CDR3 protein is CASSPVDRGNTIYF. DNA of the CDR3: TGTGCCAGCAGTCCTGTGGATCGTGGAAACACCATATATTTT.

CDR3 coding DNA: TGTGCCAGCAGCTCTGCGGGCTCTGGGGCCAACGTCCTGACTTTC. Protein product: CASSSAGSGANVLTF. The chain carries TRBV7-9 and TRBJ2-6, with D possibly matching TRBD2 (5 bases). V dropped 4 bases and J dropped 0 bases, with 7 bases sitting between them. Germline V lookup: CDR1 SEHNR, CDR2 FQNEAQ (reference sequence). The CDR3 is 15 residues long.

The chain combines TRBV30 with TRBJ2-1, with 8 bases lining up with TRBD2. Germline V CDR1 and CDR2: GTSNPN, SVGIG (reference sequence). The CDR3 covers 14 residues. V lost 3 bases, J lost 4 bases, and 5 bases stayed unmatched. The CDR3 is CAWSASGPYNEQFF. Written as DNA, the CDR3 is TGTGCCTGGAGCGCTAGCGGGCCGTACAATGAGCAGTTCTTC. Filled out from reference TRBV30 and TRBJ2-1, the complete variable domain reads SQTIHQWPATLVQPVGSPLSLECTVEGTSNPNLYWYRQAAGRGLQLLFYSVGIGQISSEVPQNLSASRPQDRQFILSSKKLLLSDSGFYLCAWSASGPYNEQFFGPGTRLTVL.

As DNA, the CDR3 is TGTGCCAGCAGCGAACGGACAGGCCCAGATACGCAGTATTTT. Translating it yields CASSERTGPDTQYF. The chain employs TRBV5-6 and TRBJ2-3; 7 bases are shared with TRBD1. The germline V gene encodes CDR1 SGHDT and CDR2 YYEEEE. The CDR3 spans 14 residues. After removal of 4 bases from V and 4 bases from J, the junction contained 6 bases not matched to a gene.

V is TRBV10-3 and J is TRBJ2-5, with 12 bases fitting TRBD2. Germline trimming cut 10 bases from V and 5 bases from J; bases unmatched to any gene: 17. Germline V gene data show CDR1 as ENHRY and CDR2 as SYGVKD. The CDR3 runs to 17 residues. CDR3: CATHDLAGGGNVETQYF. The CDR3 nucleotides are TGTGCCACCCACGACCTAGCGGGAGGGGGGAATGTTGAGACCCAGTACTTC.

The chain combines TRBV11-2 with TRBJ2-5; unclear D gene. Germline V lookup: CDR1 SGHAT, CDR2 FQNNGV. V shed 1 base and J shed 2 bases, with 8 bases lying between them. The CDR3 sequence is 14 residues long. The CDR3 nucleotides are TGTGCCAGCAGCTTAGGCCGGGCTCAAGAGACCCAGTACTTC. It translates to CASSLGRAQETQYF.

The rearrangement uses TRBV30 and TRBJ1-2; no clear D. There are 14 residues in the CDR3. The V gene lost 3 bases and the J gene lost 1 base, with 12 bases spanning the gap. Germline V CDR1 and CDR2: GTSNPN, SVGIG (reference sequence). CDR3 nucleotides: TGTGCCTGGAGCGTCACCTCGGGTAACTATGGCTACACCTTC. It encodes CAWSVTSGNYGYTF.

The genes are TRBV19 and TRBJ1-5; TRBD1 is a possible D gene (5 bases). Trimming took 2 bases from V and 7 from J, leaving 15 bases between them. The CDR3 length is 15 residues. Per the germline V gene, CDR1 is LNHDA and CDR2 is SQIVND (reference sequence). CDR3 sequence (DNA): TGTGCCAGTAGTATACTACGGGGCGGGGGACAGCCCCAGCATTTT. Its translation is CASSILRGGGQPQHF.

The CDR3 reads CAISEPTVPNTEAFF. CDR3 nucleotide sequence: TGTGCCATCAGTGAGCCGACCGTTCCTAACACTGAAGCTTTCTTT. V usage is TRBV10-3 and J usage is TRBJ1-1; D is unclear. The V end lost 2 bases, the J end lost 2 bases, and 12 bases lay between the germline ends. The germline gives CDR1 ENHRY, CDR2 SYGVKD. The CDR3 length is 15 residues.

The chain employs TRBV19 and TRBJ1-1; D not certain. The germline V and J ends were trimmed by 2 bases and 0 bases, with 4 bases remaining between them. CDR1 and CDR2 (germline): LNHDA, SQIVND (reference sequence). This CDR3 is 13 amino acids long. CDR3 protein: CASSIMVNTEAFF. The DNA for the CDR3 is TGTGCCAGTAGTATAATGGTGAACACTGAAGCTTTCTTT.

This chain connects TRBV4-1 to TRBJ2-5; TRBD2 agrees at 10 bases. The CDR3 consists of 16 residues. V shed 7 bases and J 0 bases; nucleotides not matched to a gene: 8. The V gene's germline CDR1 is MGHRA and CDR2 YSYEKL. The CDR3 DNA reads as TGCGCCAGCACCACTAGCGGGACAACGTACCAAGAGACCCAGTACTTC. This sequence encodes CASTTSGTTYQETQYF.